Sequencing of this T cell receptor (beta chain) was carried out in a study of blood T cell repertoires in COVID-19. Assay: immunoSEQ multiplex PCR; the TCRdb copy retains only in-frame clones and omits some. The top ten hold 8.5% to 10% of the sample, which has about 210,000 clones, around 81% seen once. V lost 4 bases, J lost 1 base, and 13 bases lay in between. The CDR3 runs to 15 residues. From germline, CDR1 is MNHEY and CDR2 SVGAGI. The receptor's source is a woman aged 45-60 years with acute COVID-19. Specimen: PBMCs or T cells enriched from blood (not recorded which). This sequence joins TRBV6-5 and TRBJ1-1; tentatively, D is TRBD1 (5 bases). This CDR3 reads CASSSYLQGNTEAFF. As DNA, the CDR3 is TGTGCCAGCAGTTCTTATCTGCAGGGGAACACTGAAGCTTTCTTT.